This TCR beta chain was captured in a study of blood T cells in healthy people across ages. Next came a second PCR, run for about 7 to 12 cycles, which used a sample-barcoded 5' primer along with a J-beta primer mix. Using its own MiXCR run on the 5' RACE reads, TCRdb lists one record per CDR3 protein. The sample lists about 970,000 distinct CDR3 sequences, roughly 51% occurring once. CDR1 is SNHLY and CDR2 is FYNNEI in the germline V gene. V was clipped by 8 bases and J by 7 bases, with 7 bases between them. This CDR3 is 10 amino acids long. The TCR comes from an older woman in good health. Material: blood. The chain has TRBV2 and TRBJ2-3; D gene uncertain. The CDR3 is CASLVNTQYF. The CDR3 nucleotides read TGTGCCAGCTTGGTGAATACGCAGTATTTT.